Listed below are T cell receptor beta chains from one sample, sequenced in a study of blood T cell repertoires in COVID-19. Clones were read by immunoSEQ multiplex PCR, and TCRdb kept only the in-frame ones, dropping some. Among more than 120,000 clones, more than 70% were seen once, and the ten largest hold around 1.5%. Sequencing used peripheral blood. These receptors all come from a human donor in a cohort sampled during active COVID-19. The CDR3 runs from the conserved cysteine through the conserved F or W. A D gene is named only where the DNA matches it firmly. Size is stated for part of the rows, as once, few or many counts, or as a class when the clone is expanded.

j_call | v_call | d_call | clone_size | cdr3_nt | cdr3_aa
TRBJ2-3 | TRBV27 | NA | NA | TGTGCCAGCAGTACCCCGTCCGGGGGCACAGATACGCAGTATTTT | CASSTPSGGTDTQYF
TRBJ1-1 | TRBV30 | NA | NA | TGTGCCTGGAGTCAGGGGATGAACACTGAAGCTTTCTTT | CAWSQGMNTEAFF
TRBJ1-3 | TRBV6-1 | NA | NA | TGTGCCAGCAGTGAAGGGGTAGGAGGTGGAAACACCATATATTTT | CASSEGVGGGNTIYF
TRBJ2-3 | TRBV30 | NA | NA | TGTGCCTGGAGTGTACTAGACACAGATACGCAGTATTTT | CAWSVLDTDTQYF
TRBJ2-3 | TRBV5-1 | NA | NA | TGCGCCAGCAGCTTGGACGGCGGGGGCACAGATACGCAGTATTTT | CASSLDGGGTDTQYF
TRBJ2-7 | TRBV9 | TRBD2 | NA | TGTGCCAGCAGCCCCGGGACTAGCGGCTACGAGCAGTACTTC | CASSPGTSGYEQYF
TRBJ2-2 | TRBV7-9 | TRBD2 | NA | TGTGCCAGCAGCTTAGCGTTGACTAGCGGAACCGGGGAGCTGTTTTTT | CASSLALTSGTGELFF
TRBJ1-2 | TRBV29-1 | NA | NA | TGCAGCGCCAGGGTCGACAGCAACTATGGCTACACCTTC | CSARVDSNYGYTF
TRBJ2-3 | TRBV18 | NA | NA | TGTGCCAGCTCACCACTAGCATCTAGCACAGATACGCAGTATTTT | CASSPLASSTDTQYF
TRBJ2-1 | TRBV11-3 | NA | once | TGTGCCAGCAGCTACAGGGTCGACAATGAGCAGTTCTTC | CASSYRVDNEQFF
TRBJ1-1 | TRBV9 | TRBD1 | NA | TGTGCCAGCAGCAGACAGGGGGCGCGGGTCACTGAAGCTTTCTTT | CASSRQGARVTEAFF
TRBJ1-6 | TRBV7-8 | NA | NA | TGTGCCAGCAGCTCATTAAAGGGGAGGCGACTAATCTATAATTCACCCCTCCACTTT | CASSSLKGRRLIYNSPLHF
TRBJ1-6 | TRBV3-1/TRBV3-2 | NA | few | TGTGCCAGCAGCCCGACAGACTATAATTCACCCCTCCACTTT | CASSPTDYNSPLHF
TRBJ2-3 | TRBV5-4 | TRBD2 | NA | TGTGCCAGCAGCCCCCGGACTAGCGCAGATACGCAGTATTTT | CASSPRTSADTQYF
TRBJ2-3 | TRBV4-3 | NA | few | TGCGCCAGCAGCCAAGTTAACAGGGGACTCACAGATACGCAGTATTTT | CASSQVNRGLTDTQYF
TRBJ2-7 | TRBV27 | TRBD2 | NA | TGTGCCAGCAGTGGGACTACAGCTGCCTACGAGCAGTACTTC | CASSGTTAAYEQYF
TRBJ2-7 | TRBV27 | TRBD1 | NA | TGTGCCAGCAGTATCGCGGACAGGGGGTCCTACGAGCAGTACTTC | CASSIADRGSYEQYF
TRBJ1-5 | TRBV6-5 | NA | NA | TGTGCCAGCAGCCGGACAGATAGCAATCAGCCCCAGCATTTT | CASSRTDSNQPQHF
TRBJ2-7 | TRBV27 | NA | NA | TGTGCCAGCAGTTTATGGGGGGGCTACTCCTACGAGCAGTACTTC | CASSLWGGYSYEQYF
TRBJ1-1 | TRBV3-1/TRBV3-2 | NA | NA | TGTGCCAGCAGCCTAAACACGAACACTGAAGCTTTCTTT | CASSLNTNTEAFF
TRBJ2-7 | TRBV7-9 | NA | NA | TGTGCCAGCAGCTCAGGCAGGGTTTACGAGCAGTACTTC | CASSSGRVYEQYF
TRBJ2-3 | TRBV7-2 | NA | NA | TGTGCCAGCAGCTTAGGCGGGGCAGGTACGCAGTATTTT | CASSLGGAGTQYF
TRBJ2-7 | TRBV2 | TRBD2 | NA | TGTGCCAGCAGTGGGACTAGCGACGAGCAGTACTTC | CASSGTSDEQYF
TRBJ1-5 | TRBV30 | TRBD1 | NA | TGTGCCTGGAGTGCGGGACAGTGGAATCAGCCCCAGCATTTT | CAWSAGQWNQPQHF
TRBJ2-3 | TRBV3-1/TRBV3-2 | NA | NA | TGTGCCAGCAGCCAACAGTGGAGCACAGATACGCAGTATTTT | CASSQQWSTDTQYF
TRBJ1-1 | TRBV7-9 | TRBD1 | NA | TGTGCCAGCAGCTTAGGGGCCACAGGGGGTGGGACTGAAGCTTTCTTT | CASSLGATGGGTEAFF
TRBJ2-3 | TRBV20-1 | NA | few | TGCAGTGCTAGCCTGACAGATACGCAGTATTTT | CSASLTDTQYF
TRBJ1-2 | TRBV4-3 | NA | NA | TGCGCCAGCTCCCAGGGATTGGGGATGAACTATGGCTACACCTTC | CASSQGLGMNYGYTF
TRBJ1-2 | TRBV6-4 | NA | once | TGTGCCAGCAGCTGGAACTCCTGGACAGCCAACTATGGCTACACCTTC | CASSWNSWTANYGYTF
TRBJ2-3 | TRBV7-3 | TRBD2 | once | TGTGCCAGCAGCTCTAGCGGGGGGGGCACAGATACGCAGTATTTT | CASSSSGGGTDTQYF
TRBJ1-4 | TRBV6-5 | TRBD1 | NA | TGTGCCAGCAGTCGACAGGGGGGCACTAATGAAAAACTGTTTTTT | CASSRQGGTNEKLFF
TRBJ2-7 | TRBV7-2 | NA | NA | TGTGCCAGCAGCTTAAGGAGGGCCTCCTCCTACGAGCAGTACTTC | CASSLRRASSYEQYF
TRBJ2-5 | TRBV6-5 | TRBD1 | NA | TGTGCCAGCGGGGACAGGGTCCAAGAGACCCAGTACTTC | CASGDRVQETQYF
TRBJ1-2 | TRBV7-2 | NA | NA | TGTGCCAGCAGCTTAGGTGTTAGCCCCTATGGCTACACCTTC | CASSLGVSPYGYTF
TRBJ1-5 | TRBV12-3/TRBV12-4 | NA | NA | TGTGCCAGCAGTTTCCTTAATCAGCCCCAGCATTTT | CASSFLNQPQHF
TRBJ2-5 | TRBV5-4 | TRBD2 | NA | TGTGCCAGCAGCCCCGGAGGGCTAGCGGGGGCGGGGACCCAGTACTTC | CASSPGGLAGAGTQYF
TRBJ2-7 | TRBV4-1 | TRBD1 | few | TGCGCCAGCAGCCAAGGGGACAGGAGCTCCTACGAGCAGTACTTC | CASSQGDRSSYEQYF
TRBJ1-2 | TRBV6-2/TRBV6-3 | NA | NA | TGTGCCAGCAGTGGGGGCGCTGGTTATGGCTACACCTTC | CASSGGAGYGYTF
TRBJ1-2 | TRBV19 | NA | NA | TGTGCCAGTAGTCTGGGCAGGGATGTGAATGGCTACACCTTC | CASSLGRDVNGYTF
TRBJ2-3 | TRBV9 | NA | NA | TGTGCCAGCAGCGTAGACTCCCGGAGCACAGATACGCAGTATTTT | CASSVDSRSTDTQYF
TRBJ2-3 | TRBV12-3/TRBV12-4 | NA | once | TGTGCCAGCAGTTTACGTCCAGATACGCAGTATTTT | CASSLRPDTQYF
TRBJ2-3 | TRBV9 | TRBD1 | NA | TGTGCCAGCAGCGTAGGGACAGGGGGTAGGACAGATACGCAGTATTTT | CASSVGTGGRTDTQYF
TRBJ2-5 | TRBV13 | TRBD2 | few | TGTGCCAGCAGCACCGATGGTAGCGGGGGGAAAGAGACCCAGTACTTC | CASSTDGSGGKETQYF
TRBJ1-1 | TRBV4-1 | TRBD1 | once | TGCGCCAGCAGCCAGACAGGGGTGGGGGTGAACACTGAAGCTTTCTTT | CASSQTGVGVNTEAFF
TRBJ2-1 | TRBV12-5 | TRBD1 | NA | TGTGCTAGTGGTTTAAGGGGGCAGGCCTACTCCTACAATGAGCAGTTCTTC | CASGLRGQAYSYNEQFF
TRBJ1-1 | TRBV3-1/TRBV3-2 | NA | many | TGTGCCAGCAGCCCAGGAGGGTACGCTTTCTTT | CASSPGGYAFF
TRBJ2-2 | TRBV29-1 | TRBD2 | once | TGCAGCGTTGAAAAGGGGCGGGGGGACACCGGGGAGCTGTTTTTT | CSVEKGRGDTGELFF
TRBJ2-7 | TRBV2 | TRBD1 | NA | TGTGCCAGCAATTGGGCAAAACCCCGACAGGGGGGCGCCGGGGGCCCATCCTACGAGCAGTACTTC | CASNWAKPRQGGAGGPSYEQYF
TRBJ1-1 | TRBV7-8 | NA | NA | TGTGCCAGCCACATGAGCGGTATGGGGGGGCTCACTGAAGCTTTCTTT | CASHMSGMGGLTEAFF
TRBJ1-4 | TRBV10-3 | TRBD1 | NA | TGTGCCATCAGTGAGCCGGGACAGGGGGAGAAACTGTTTTTT | CAISEPGQGEKLFF
TRBJ1-2 | TRBV4-1 | NA | NA | TGCGCCAGCAGCCAAGTGGGGGGAGACTATGGCTACACCTTC | CASSQVGGDYGYTF
TRBJ2-7 | TRBV6-6 | NA | NA | TGTGCCAGTAGGGACCGGGGGGAGCAGTACTTC | CASRDRGEQYF
TRBJ2-7 | TRBV6-6 | NA | NA | TGTGCCAGCAGTTATAACCAGTACGAGCAGTACTTC | CASSYNQYEQYF